The clone carrying this TCR beta chain was counted many times. This specimen comes from a study of T-cell memory formation after mild COVID-19. V shed 3 bases and J 10 bases; nucleotides not matched to a gene: 2. The CDR3 extends over 12 amino acids. TCR alpha and TCR beta cDNA libraries with sample barcodes and UMIs came from 5'RACE using constant-segment primers. Via MiXCR, TCRdb re-called the 5' RACE reads, giving one row per CDR3 protein. This table holds over 55,000 distinct CDR3 sequences, around 9.5% found once. This clonotype was obtained from a man aged 18 to 29 who had mild COVID-19 (a few samples of this study predate the infection). Cell type and time point are not known. What was sequenced was PBMCs or a T cell subset sorted from them (not recorded which). V usage is TRBV12-3 or TRBV12-4 and J usage is TRBJ2-5, with 10 bases that match TRBD2. CDR3 protein: CASSFLAGVQYF. CDR3 sequence (DNA): TGTGCCAGCAGTTTCCTAGCGGGGGTCCAGTACTTC.